One and the same sample provided the 8 T cell receptor beta chains below, sequenced in a study of OX40 agonist ivuxolimab in advanced cancers. The assay was immunoSEQ multiplex PCR, and TCRdb's table has in-frame clones only and misses some. The table shows about 83,000 clones, with about four fifths occurring only once. Sample: CD4+ or CD8+ T cells sorted from blood, taken in a trial of the OX40 agonist ivuxolimab. The receptor set was obtained from an adult with an advanced solid tumor such as melanoma, head and neck, liver or kidney cancer.

J is TRBJ2-5 and V is TRBV6-6, with TRBD1 as a possible D gene (6 bases). Trimming stripped 7 bases from V and 3 bases from J, with 15 bases between. Germline CDR1 MNHNY, CDR2 SVGAGI (reference sequence). The CDR3 is 14 residues long. The chain's CDR3 is CASTQLGAKETQYF. For the CDR3, the DNA is TGTGCCAGCACCCAACTGGGGGCCAAAGAGACCCAGTACTTC.

The chain combines TRBV7-9 with TRBJ2-7; 7 bases line up with TRBD1. V shed 3 bases, J shed 2 bases, and the junction held 1 base outside the gene matches. CDR1 SEHNR and CDR2 FQNEAQ come from the germline V gene (reference sequence). The CDR3 spans 13 residues. This chain's CDR3 is CASSFGTAYEQYF. The CDR3 bases are TGTGCCAGCAGCTTCGGGACAGCCTACGAGCAGTACTTC.

This clone was counted a few times. The V and J genes are TRBV30 and TRBJ2-7; TRBD2 agrees at 7 bases. Germline values: CDR1 GTSNPN, CDR2 SVGIG (reference sequence). This CDR3 has 15 residues. V lost 3 bases to trimming and J lost 4 bases; unmatched junction nucleotides: 12. DNA of the CDR3: TGTGCCTGGAGAGGAATAGCGGGCGGACGGTACGAGCAGTACTTC. Translated, it gives CAWRGIAGGRYEQYF.

This chain links TRBV7-9 with TRBJ2-1; 10 bases match TRBD2. The V gene's germline CDR1 is SEHNR and CDR2 FQNEAQ (reference sequence). The CDR3 length is 16 residues. With 2 bases clipped from V and 1 base from J, the junction kept 2 bases outside the gene matches. As DNA, the CDR3 is TGTGCCAGCAGCTTAAGAGCGGGGGGGTCCTACAATGAGCAGTTCTTC. It codes for CASSLRAGGSYNEQFF.

In its sample, this clone was seen once. The chain links TRBV18 to TRBJ1-5; maybe TRBD1 (5 bases). Germline V lookup: CDR1 KGHSH, CDR2 LQKENI. The CDR3 is 14 amino acids. Trimming took 6 bases from V and 5 from J, leaving 14 bases between them. CDR3 sequence reads: CASSAGVKDQPQHF. The CDR3 region has the DNA TGTGCCAGCTCCGCGGGGGTTAAGGATCAGCCCCAGCATTTT.

The rearrangement links TRBV30 to TRBJ2-1; D is perhaps TRBD1 (6 bases). The V end lost 2 bases, the J end lost 2 bases, and 19 bases lay between the germline ends. CDR1 is GTSNPN, CDR2 SVGIG, per germline (reference sequence). The CDR3 has 17 residues. In nucleotides, the CDR3 is TGTGCCTGGAGTCTTACAGGGTGGAGGTCAGCCTACAATGAGCAGTTCTTC. Encoded protein: CAWSLTGWRSAYNEQFF.

The V and J genes are TRBV6-5 and TRBJ2-5, with a possible D match to TRBD2 (6 bases). Germline V CDR1 and CDR2: MNHEY, SVGAGI. The germline V and J ends were trimmed by 6 bases and 4 bases, with 18 bases remaining between them. The CDR3 totals 15 residues. CDR3 in amino acids: CASRPRGGTPETQYF. As DNA, the CDR3 is TGTGCCAGCAGACCGAGGGGAGGTACCCCAGAGACCCAGTACTTC.

The chain joins TRBV19 to TRBJ2-3; 8 bases align to TRBD1. CDR1 and CDR2 from the germline V gene are LNHDA and SQIVND (reference sequence). The CDR3 is made up of 16 amino acids. Trimming took 5 bases from V and 3 from J; bases not matched to a gene: 10. CDR3 protein: CASSVQGVGLTDTQYF. The DNA of the CDR3 is TGTGCCAGTAGTGTACAGGGGGTAGGGTTGACAGATACGCAGTATTTT.